The TCR beta chain under discussion was sequenced for a study of OX40 agonist ivuxolimab in advanced cancers. Study-wide points: In general, CD8+ T cells held more expanded clones than CD4+ did, on average.

The CDR3 has 15 residues. CDR1 and CDR2 (germline): SGHNT, YYREEE (reference sequence). Trimming pared 7 bases from V and 2 bases from J, leaving 19 bases between. Assay used: immunoSEQ multiplex PCR; TCRdb lists only in-frame clones, some missing. The sample lists 99,000 or so clones, approximately 80% occurring once. Concerning this clone: Antigen specificity is unknown.

The sequencing here drew on CD4+ or CD8+ T cells sorted from blood, taken in a trial of the OX40 agonist ivuxolimab. This TCR came from an adult with an advanced solid tumor such as melanoma, head and neck, liver or kidney cancer. The chain recombines TRBV5-4 with TRBJ2-7; maybe TRBD2 (6 bases). The CDR3 nucleotides read TGTGCCAGCCACTTCGGTGGGACTGTCCCCTACGAGCAGTACTTC. Its translation: CASHFGGTVPYEQYF.